These 20 T cell receptor beta chains share one sample of origin, sequenced in a study of T cell repertoires in cytomegalovirus infection. These TCRs' antigens remain unknown. Each CDR3 protein gets one entry after TCRdb re-called the reads with MiXCR. The sample consists of 370,000 or so distinct CDR3 sequences, approximately 30% of them appearing once. The material was cultured PBMCs, obtained from culture after CMV antigen stimulation. These receptors were collected from a human donor in good health (CMV status not recorded). Some clones in this sample may be carry-over from other donors' samples.

The rearrangement uses TRBV2 and TRBJ2-7; 7 bases line up with TRBD2. The CDR3 is made up of 14 amino acids. The germline V gene has CDR1 SNHLY and CDR2 FYNNEI. With 4 bases clipped from V and 3 bases from J, the junction kept 6 bases outside the gene matches. The CDR3 DNA follows: TGTGCCAGCAGTGGTCTAGCGGAGATCTACGAGCAGTACGTC. Its protein is CASSGLAEIYEQYV.

This clonotype was counted a few times. The gene calls are TRBV7-3 and TRBJ1-6, with D uncertain. Trimming took off 4 bases at V and 10 bases at J, with 17 bases between the two ends. There are 15 residues in the CDR3. The V gene's germline CDR1 is SGHTA and CDR2 FQGTGA. The CDR3 region is CASSSRTDKASPLHF. The CDR3 DNA reads as TGTGCCAGCAGCTCTCGGACCGACAAGGCATCACCCCTCCACTTT. Combining the CDR3 with reference TRBV7-3 and TRBJ1-6 gives the whole variable domain GAGVSQTPSNKVTEKGKYVELRCDPISGHTALYWYRQSLGQGPEFLIYFQGTGAADDSGLPNDRFFAVRPEGSVSTLKIQRTERGDSAVYLCASSSRTDKASPLHFGNGTRLTVT.

A few counts support this clonotype. The rearrangement uses TRBV20-1 and TRBJ1-2, with 8 bases matching TRBD1. Germline V CDR1 and CDR2: DFQATT, SNEGSKA (reference sequence). CDR3 size: 18 residues. V was pared by 5 bases and J by 0 bases, with 17 bases of the junction left unmatched. CDR3 protein: CSALGFIRTGSTNYGYTF. CDR3 in DNA: TGCAGTGCTTTGGGTTTTATAAGGACAGGGTCGACTAACTATGGCTACACCTTC.

This clonotype was seen once. The J gene is TRBJ2-3, the V gene TRBV6-2 or TRBV6-3, with TRBD2 matching over 9 bases. The germline gives CDR1 MNHEY, CDR2 SVGEGT. CDR3 length: 15 amino acids. With 6 bases clipped from V and 3 bases from J, the junction kept 7 bases outside the gene matches. The CDR3 loop reads CASRSSGMVTDTQYF. DNA for the CDR3: TGTGCCAGCAGATCTAGCGGGATGGTAACAGATACGCAGTATTTT.

CDR3 loop: CASSWDREYGYTF. In DNA form, the CDR3 reads TGTGCCAGCAGTTGGGACAGAGAATATGGCTACACCTTC. The chain combines TRBV6-1 with TRBJ1-2; the match to TRBD1 covers 7 bases. Germline CDR1 is MNHNS and CDR2 is SASEGT. The CDR3 has 13 residues. Losses at the gene ends were 5 bases for V and 5 bases for J; bases not matched to a gene: 5.

A few counts support this clonotype. The chain employs TRBV19 and TRBJ1-1; TRBD1 aligns across 12 bases. The CDR3 contains 17 residues. V was pared by 5 bases and J by 1 base, with 8 bases of the junction left unmatched. CDR1 LNHDA and CDR2 SQIVND come from the germline V gene (reference sequence). CDR3 DNA: TGTGCCAGTAGTTTATGGGACAGGGGGCCAACGAACACTGAAGCTTTCTTT. Translation gives CASSLWDRGPTNTEAFF.

V gene TRBV9 combines with J gene TRBJ2-1; D is unclear. The CDR3 extends over 16 amino acids. Trimming cost V 3 bases and J 5 bases, with 18 bases left between them. Germline loops: CDR1 SGDLS, CDR2 YYNGEE. CDR3 region: CASSAASTYLHNEQFF. CDR3 DNA: TGTGCCAGCAGCGCGGCCTCGACGTACTTACACAATGAGCAGTTCTTC.

This rearrangement joins TRBV7-1 to TRBJ2-1; weak D call: TRBD2 (5 bases). TRBV7-1 is flagged as an ORF with uncertain function. This CDR3 contains 12 residues. Between the trimmed V and J ends, which lost 10 bases and 7 bases, there was a span of 14 bases. CDR3 sequence reads: CAMFLAGNEQFF. The CDR3, as DNA: TGTGCCATGTTTCTAGCCGGGAATGAGCAGTTCTTC.

The chain carries TRBV4-1 and TRBJ1-4, with 8 bases fitting TRBD1. CDR1 is MGHRA and CDR2 is YSYEKL in the germline V gene. The J segment lost 6 bases and the V segment lost 7 bases, leaving 4 bases of the junction unmatched. This CDR3 contains 13 residues. CDR3 in amino acids: CASKDREHEKLFF. CDR3 DNA sequence: TGCGCCAGCAAGGACAGGGAGCATGAAAAACTGTTTTTT.

This clonotype has more than one count but fewer than ten. V usage is TRBV2 and J usage is TRBJ1-1, with 8 positions matching TRBD1. The ends lost 8 bases at V and 2 bases at J; junction bases unmatched: 7. Looked up from germline, CDR1 is SNHLY and CDR2 is FYNNEI. The CDR3 has 14 residues. For the CDR3, the DNA is TGTGCCAGCTCAGAGACAGGGGTCAACACTGAAGCTTTCTTT. It is translated as CASSETGVNTEAFF.

This rearrangement joins TRBV6-1 to TRBJ1-1; D is uncertain. The V and J ends lost 11 bases and 2 bases respectively, with 15 bases between them. The CDR3 loop spans 13 amino acids. Germline loops: CDR1 MNHNS, CDR2 SASEGT. The CDR3 here is CAGSRVLNTEAFF. CDR3 sequence (DNA): TGTGCCGGATCAAGGGTATTAAACACTGAAGCTTTCTTT.

The rearrangement uses TRBV5-4 and TRBJ1-5; D remains unclear. Germline values: CDR1 SGHNT, CDR2 YYREEE (reference sequence). Trimming left V 2 bases short and J 6 bases short, with 9 bases between. The length of the CDR3 is 13 residues. DNA for the CDR3: TGTGCCAGCAGCTTTGGGGAGGGTCAGCCCCAGCATTTT. As protein: CASSFGEGQPQHF.

For this clonotype: One end of the junction fails to match germline, which may point to a read error. J is TRBJ1-5 and V is TRBV28, with D perhaps TRBD1 (6 bases). The germline V gene has CDR1 MDHEN and CDR2 SYDVKM. This CDR3 contains 13 residues. The CDR3 DNA follows: TGTGCCAGCAGTAGAGGGGACAATAAGCCCCAGCATTTT. This encodes CASSRGDNKPQHF.

This clonotype has a handful of counts. The chain is built from TRBV6-2 or TRBV6-3 and TRBJ2-3; D unclear. The germline V gene encodes CDR1 MNHEY and CDR2 SVGEGT. Trimming removed 4 bases from V and 2 bases from J, with 10 bases in between. This CDR3 spans 14 amino acids. The CDR3 spells CASSSGSSTDTQYF. The CDR3 DNA reads as TGTGCCAGCAGTTCCGGGTCATCCACAGATACGCAGTATTTT.

The chain uses TRBV6-2 or TRBV6-3 and TRBJ1-1, with D tentatively TRBD1 (5 bases). Looked up from germline, CDR1 is MNHEY and CDR2 is SVGEGT. The length of the CDR3 is 14 residues. The V and J ends lost 8 bases and 5 bases respectively, with 18 bases between them. CDR3 nucleotides: TGTGCCAGCTGTACAGGACGCCAACGAACTGAAGCTTTCTTT. It codes for CASCTGRQRTEAFF.

The count of this clonotype is one. J is TRBJ2-7 and V is TRBV10-3; possibly TRBD1 for D (5 bases). The CDR3 contains 13 residues. Looked up from germline, CDR1 is ENHRY and CDR2 is SYGVKD. The germline V and J ends were trimmed by 5 bases and 0 bases, with 8 bases remaining between them. CDR3 nucleotide sequence: TGTGCCATCAGTCCGGACAACTCCTACGAGCAGTACTTC. Its translation is CAISPDNSYEQYF.

This clonotype was seen a handful of times. V gene TRBV7-6 combines with J gene TRBJ2-1, with D perhaps TRBD1 (6 bases). V was shortened by 5 bases and J by 0 bases, with 14 bases between the two germline ends. Per germline, CDR1 SGHVS and CDR2 FNYEAQ. The CDR3 consists of 16 residues. The CDR3 nucleotides are TGTGCCAGCAGCCTGGACAGATCAGGCTCCTACAATGAGCAGTTCTTC. Translation: CASSLDRSGSYNEQFF.

CDR3 sequence: CASSLRGRNYEQYF. The CDR3 DNA reads TGTGCCAGCAGTTTAAGGGGTAGGAACTACGAGCAGTACTTC. The chain uses TRBV27 and TRBJ2-7; possible D gene TRBD1, 5 bases. Germline V lookup: CDR1 MNHEY, CDR2 SMNVEV (reference sequence). The CDR3 totals 14 residues. Trimming took off 2 bases at V and 3 bases at J, with 11 bases between the two ends.

The chain combines TRBV11-1 with TRBJ2-1, with 8 bases that match TRBD2. The CDR3 contains 14 residues. The J segment lost 7 bases and the V segment lost 1 base, leaving 3 bases of the junction unmatched. CDR1 and CDR2 (germline): SGHAT, FQDESV (reference sequence). The CDR3 DNA is TGTGCCAGCAGCTTAGGGGGACTAGAAAATGAGCAGTTCTTC. Translating it yields CASSLGGLENEQFF.

This clonotype has a count of ten or more. The V call is TRBV5-6, the J call TRBJ1-4; D uncertain. There are 14 residues in the CDR3. The V gene's germline CDR1 is SGHDT and CDR2 YYEEEE. The germline V and J ends were trimmed by 3 bases and 7 bases, with 13 bases remaining between them. The chain's CDR3 is CASSSVNAPEKLFF. CDR3 DNA sequence: TGTGCCAGCAGCTCGGTCAACGCCCCTGAAAAACTGTTTTTT.